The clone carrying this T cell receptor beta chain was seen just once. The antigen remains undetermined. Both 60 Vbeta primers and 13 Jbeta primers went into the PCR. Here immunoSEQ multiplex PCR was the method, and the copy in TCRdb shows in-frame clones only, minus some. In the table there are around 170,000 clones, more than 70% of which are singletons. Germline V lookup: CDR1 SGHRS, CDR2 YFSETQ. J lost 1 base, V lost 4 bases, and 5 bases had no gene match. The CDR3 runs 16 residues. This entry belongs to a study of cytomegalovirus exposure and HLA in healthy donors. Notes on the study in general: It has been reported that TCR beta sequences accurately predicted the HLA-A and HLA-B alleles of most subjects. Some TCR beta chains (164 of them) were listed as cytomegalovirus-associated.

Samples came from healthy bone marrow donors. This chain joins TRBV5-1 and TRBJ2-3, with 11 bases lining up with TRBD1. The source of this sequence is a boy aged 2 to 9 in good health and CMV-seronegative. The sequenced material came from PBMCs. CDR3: CASSRGQGVGTDTQYF. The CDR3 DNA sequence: TGCGCCAGCAGCCGGGGACAGGGGGTTGGCACAGATACGCAGTATTTT.